This entry concerns a single TCR beta chain. The method was immunoSEQ multiplex PCR; TCRdb's version includes in-frame clones alone and lacks a portion of them. The profile shows some 130,000 clones, more than 70% of them singletons. This sample was taken from a study of blood T cell repertoires in COVID-19. About the research overall: Samples taken during acute and convalescent COVID-19 were collected in the United States, Italy and Spain.

The sequenced sample consisted of peripheral blood. The sequence came from a human donor in a cohort sampled during active COVID-19.

CDR3 coding DNA: TGTGCCAGTAGCGACGGAGTAAGCAATCAGCCCCAGCATTTT. Its protein product is CASSDGVSNQPQHF. The V and J genes are TRBV19 and TRBJ1-5, with D unresolved. The CDR3 is 14 amino acids. Per germline, CDR1 LNHDA and CDR2 SQIVND (reference sequence). V lost 6 bases, J lost 1 base, and 10 bases lay in between.